This TCR beta chain came from a study of T-cell reconstitution after alpha-beta-depleted transplantation in children. This CDR3 has 16 amino acids. J was trimmed by 1 base and V by 5 bases; bases with no gene match: 10. Germline V gene lookup returns CDR1 SEHNR and CDR2 FQNEAQ (reference sequence). The authors prepared the TCRbeta library with unique molecular identifiers. TCRdb used MiXCR to reprocess the PCR reads, holding one entry per CDR3 protein. The sample gives about 830,000 distinct CDR3 sequences, about 16% of which show up once; approximately 5% is in the top ten. General study findings and limits: Once a year had passed after transplant, T-cell counts and diversity came mostly from newly produced T cells. As was reported, about two months after transplant, alpha-beta T cells came from several hundred expanded graft clones. Surviving recipient T cells and thymic progenitors underlay high day-60 TCRbeta diversity in some patients.

This clonotype was detected only a few times. Its antigen is undetermined. The material sequenced was PBMCs, mostly from graft donor cells, taken 360 days after TCRalphabeta/CD19-depleted stem cell transplant. This sequence joins TRBV7-9 and TRBJ2-5; 7 positions match TRBD2. The clonotype was recovered from a male patient aged 5 to 17 who had a stem cell transplant for acute lymphoblastic leukemia, so the T cells may come from the graft donor. CDR3 DNA: TGTGCCAGCAGCCAAAGTGGGCTAGCGGTCCAAGAGACCCAGTACTTC. Translation: CASSQSGLAVQETQYF.